This T cell receptor (beta chain) stems from a study of technical replicates of blood from several donors. The assay was immunoSEQ multiplex PCR, and TCRdb's table has in-frame clones only and misses some. Of some 58,000 clones listed, 94% are singletons. The CDR3 is 13 amino acids. Germline-derived CDR1 and CDR2 are MDHEN and SYDVKM. Trimming left V 6 bases short and J 5 bases short, with 11 bases between. Specimen: T cells isolated from PBMCs. The rearrangement joins TRBV28 to TRBJ1-3, with a tentative D call TRBD1 (6 bases). The receptor comes from a human donor in good health. In DNA, the CDR3 is TGTGCCAGCAGACAGGGTACGAGAAACACCATATATTTT. Translated: CASRQGTRNTIYF.